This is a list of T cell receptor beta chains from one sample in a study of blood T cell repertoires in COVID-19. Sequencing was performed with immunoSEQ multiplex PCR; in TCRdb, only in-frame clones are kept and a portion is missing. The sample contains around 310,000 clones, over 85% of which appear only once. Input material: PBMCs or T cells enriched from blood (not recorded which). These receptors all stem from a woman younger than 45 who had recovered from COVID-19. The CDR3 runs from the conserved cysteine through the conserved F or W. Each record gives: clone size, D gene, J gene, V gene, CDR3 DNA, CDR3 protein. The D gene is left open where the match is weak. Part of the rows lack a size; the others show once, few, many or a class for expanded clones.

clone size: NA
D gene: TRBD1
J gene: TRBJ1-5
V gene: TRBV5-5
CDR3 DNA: TGTGCCAGCAGCTGGCAGGGGGCCGGTCAGCCCCAGCATTTT
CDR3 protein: CASSWQGAGQPQHF

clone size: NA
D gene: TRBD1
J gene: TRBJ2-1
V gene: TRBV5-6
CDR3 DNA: TGTGCCAGCAGCTACGGGACAGGGGTGGTAAATGAGCAGTTCTTC
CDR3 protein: CASSYGTGVVNEQFF

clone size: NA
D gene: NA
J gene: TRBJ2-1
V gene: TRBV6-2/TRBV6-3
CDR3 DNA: NA
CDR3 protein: CASSYVGTGAFF

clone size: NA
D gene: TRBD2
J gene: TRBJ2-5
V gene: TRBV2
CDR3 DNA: TGTGCCAGCAGTGACGGTTTGCGGGAGGGCCCAGAGACCCAGTACTTC
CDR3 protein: CASSDGLREGPETQYF

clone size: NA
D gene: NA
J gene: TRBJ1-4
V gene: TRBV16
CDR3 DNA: TGTGCCAGCAGCCAATCTGCAGGGATTGATGAAAAACTGTTTTTT
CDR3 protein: CASSQSAGIDEKLFF

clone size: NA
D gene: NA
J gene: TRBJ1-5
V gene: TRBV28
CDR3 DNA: TGTGCCAGCAGTTTACTACGGGAGATAAGAGGGGACGGCAATCAGCCCCAGCATTTT
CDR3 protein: CASSLLREIRGDGNQPQHF

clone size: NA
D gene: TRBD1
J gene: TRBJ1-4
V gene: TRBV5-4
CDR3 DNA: TGTGCCAGCAGCCACGGACAGGATGAAAAACTGTTTTTT
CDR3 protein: CASSHGQDEKLFF

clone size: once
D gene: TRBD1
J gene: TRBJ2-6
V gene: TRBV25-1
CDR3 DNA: TGTGCCAGCAGTTCCGAGGGACAGGGATTTTCCGGGGCCAACGTCCTGACTTTC
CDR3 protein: CASSSEGQGFSGANVLTF

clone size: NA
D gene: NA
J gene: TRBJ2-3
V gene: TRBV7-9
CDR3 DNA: TGTGCCACAGGCTGGGGGCAATGGGGCACAGATACGCAGTATTTT
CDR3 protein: CATGWGQWGTDTQYF

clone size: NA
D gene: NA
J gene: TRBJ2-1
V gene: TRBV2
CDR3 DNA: TGTGCCAGCAGTGGGTCGGGAGAATTCACTGAGCAGTTCTTC
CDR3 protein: CASSGSGEFTEQFF

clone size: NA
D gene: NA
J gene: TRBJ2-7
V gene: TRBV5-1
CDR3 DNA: TGCGCCAGCAGCCTATCCGTAAGCGGTGTTCGCTACGAGCAGTACTTC
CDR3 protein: CASSLSVSGVRYEQYF

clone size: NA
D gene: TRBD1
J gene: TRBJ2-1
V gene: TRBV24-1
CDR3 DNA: TGTGCCACCAGTGACCGCACCTCGGGACAGGGGAGAAATGAGCAGTTCTTC
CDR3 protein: CATSDRTSGQGRNEQFF

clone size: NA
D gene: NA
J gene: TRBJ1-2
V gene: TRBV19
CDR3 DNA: TGTGCCACCGGGGGGCTATATGGCTACACCTTC
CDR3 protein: CATGGLYGYTF

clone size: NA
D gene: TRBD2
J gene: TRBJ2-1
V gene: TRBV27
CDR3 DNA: TGTGCCAGCAGCTCCCGACTAGCGGGAGCGTCCTACAATGAGCAGTTCTTC
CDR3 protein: CASSSRLAGASYNEQFF

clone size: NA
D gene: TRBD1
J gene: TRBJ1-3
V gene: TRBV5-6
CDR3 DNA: TGTGCCAGCAGCAGACAGGGTGGATACGGAAACACCATATATTTT
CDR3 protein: CASSRQGGYGNTIYF

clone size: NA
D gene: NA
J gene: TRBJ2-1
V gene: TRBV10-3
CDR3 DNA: TGTGCCATCAGGGACAGATACAATGAGCAGTTCTTC
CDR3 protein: CAIRDRYNEQFF

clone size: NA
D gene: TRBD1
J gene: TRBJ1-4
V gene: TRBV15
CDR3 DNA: TGTGCCACCAGCAGAGATCGAGGGGGCGTCGGTGAAAAACTGTTTTTT
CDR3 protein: CATSRDRGGVGEKLFF

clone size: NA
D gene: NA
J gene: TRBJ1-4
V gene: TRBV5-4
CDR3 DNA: TGTGCCAGCAGCTTGGACCAGGGGCCCTTAACTAATGAAAAACTGTTTTTT
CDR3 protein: CASSLDQGPLTNEKLFF

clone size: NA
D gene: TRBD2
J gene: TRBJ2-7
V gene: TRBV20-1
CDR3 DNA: TGCAGTGCTAGTAAGCGGGAGGTCTGGGGAAAGGGCGAGCAGTACTTC
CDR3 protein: CSASKREVWGKGEQYF

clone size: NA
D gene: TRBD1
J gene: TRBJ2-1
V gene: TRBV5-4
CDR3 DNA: TGTGCCAGCAGGACGGGACAGTACAATGAGCAGTTCTTC
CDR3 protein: CASRTGQYNEQFF

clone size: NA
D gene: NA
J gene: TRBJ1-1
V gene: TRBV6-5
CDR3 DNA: TGTGCCACCTGGCAGGGGAACACTGAAGCTTTCTTT
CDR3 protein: CATWQGNTEAFF

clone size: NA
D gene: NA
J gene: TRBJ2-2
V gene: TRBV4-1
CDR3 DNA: TGCGCCAGCAGCCAAGATCCGACAGGTGATCGCTGGGTCGGGGAGCTGTTTTTT
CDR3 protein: CASSQDPTGDRWVGELFF

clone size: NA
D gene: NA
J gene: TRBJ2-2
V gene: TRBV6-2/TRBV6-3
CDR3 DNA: TGTGCCAGCAGTTACTCCTCGGGATCCTATACGGACACCGGGGAGCTGTTTTTT
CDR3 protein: CASSYSSGSYTDTGELFF

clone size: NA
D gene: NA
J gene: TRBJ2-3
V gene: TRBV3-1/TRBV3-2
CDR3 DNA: TGTGCCAGCAGCCAAGATGGGCGGAGACTTCTAGCAGGAGATACGCAGTATTTT
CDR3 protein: CASSQDGRRLLAGDTQYF

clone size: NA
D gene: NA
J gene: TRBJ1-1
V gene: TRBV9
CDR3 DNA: TGTGCCAGCAGCGTTGGTAGGAACACTGAAGCTTTCTTT
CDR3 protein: CASSVGRNTEAFF

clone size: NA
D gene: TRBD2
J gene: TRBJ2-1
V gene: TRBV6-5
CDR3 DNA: TGTGCCAGCAGTTACTCGACTAGCGGGAATGAGCAGTTCTTC
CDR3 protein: CASSYSTSGNEQFF

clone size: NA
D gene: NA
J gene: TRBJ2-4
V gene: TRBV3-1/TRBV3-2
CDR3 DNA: TGTGCCAGCAGCCAAGAATTCAGGGTGAAAAACATTCAGTACTTC
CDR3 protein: CASSQEFRVKNIQYF

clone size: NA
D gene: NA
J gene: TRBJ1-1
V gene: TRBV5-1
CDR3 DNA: TGCGCCAGCAGCTTAGACTCGGGGTCGTTGAAAGCTTTCTTT
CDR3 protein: CASSLDSGSLKAFF

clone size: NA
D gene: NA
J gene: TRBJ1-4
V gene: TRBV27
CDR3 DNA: TGTGCCAGCAGTCTCCTCCCGGGGGAGAGGGATGAAAAACTGTTTTTT
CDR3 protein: CASSLLPGERDEKLFF

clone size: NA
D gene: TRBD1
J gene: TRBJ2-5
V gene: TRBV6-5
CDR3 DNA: TGTGCCAGCAGTTATAACAGGGGGCAAGAGACCCAGTACTTC
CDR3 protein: CASSYNRGQETQYF

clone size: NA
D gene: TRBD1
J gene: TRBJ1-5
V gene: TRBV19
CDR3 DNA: TGTGCCAGTAGTGCAGACAGGGGGGATGATCAGCCCCAGCATTTT
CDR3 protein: CASSADRGDDQPQHF

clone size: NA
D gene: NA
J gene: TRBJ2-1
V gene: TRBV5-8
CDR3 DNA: TGTGCCAGCAGCTTAACGGTGGGAGGCACGAATGAGCAGTTCTTC
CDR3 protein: CASSLTVGGTNEQFF

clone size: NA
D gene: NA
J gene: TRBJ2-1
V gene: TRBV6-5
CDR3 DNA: TGTGCCAGCAGTTCGATGGGGGCGAGGACCTACAATGAGCAGTTCTTC
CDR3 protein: CASSSMGARTYNEQFF

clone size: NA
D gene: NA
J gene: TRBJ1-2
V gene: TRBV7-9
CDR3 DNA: TGTGCCAGCAGCTTAGGGCAGGGCGGCTATGGCTACACCTTC
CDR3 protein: CASSLGQGGYGYTF

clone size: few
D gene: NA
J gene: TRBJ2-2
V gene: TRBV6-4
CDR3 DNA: TGTGCCAGTTTGGACAGACTCACCGGGGAGCTGTTTTTT
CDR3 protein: CASLDRLTGELFF

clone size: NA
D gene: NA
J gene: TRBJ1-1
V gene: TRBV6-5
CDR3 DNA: TGTGCCAGCAGCCTAACCCGGGTCCCAACTTTCTTT
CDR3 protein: CASSLTRVPTFF

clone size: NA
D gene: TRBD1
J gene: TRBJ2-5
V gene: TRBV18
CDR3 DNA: TGTGCCAGCTCACCTCTCGTGGGACAGGCTAACCAAGAGACCCAGTACTTC
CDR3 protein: CASSPLVGQANQETQYF

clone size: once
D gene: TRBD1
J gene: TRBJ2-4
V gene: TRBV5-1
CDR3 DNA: TGCGCCAGCAGCTTCAGACAGGGTGGCCAAAACATTCAGTACTTC
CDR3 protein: CASSFRQGGQNIQYF

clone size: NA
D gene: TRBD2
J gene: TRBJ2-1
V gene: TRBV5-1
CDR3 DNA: TGCGCCAGCAGCTCCGCCGGGGGGACTAGCGGGAAAAGCTCCTACAATGAGCAGTTCTTC
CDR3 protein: CASSSAGGTSGKSSYNEQFF

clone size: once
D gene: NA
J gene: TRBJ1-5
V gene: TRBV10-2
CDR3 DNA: TGCGCCAGCAGTGAACAGGGTCCGGGTCAGCCCCAGCATTTT
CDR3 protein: CASSEQGPGQPQHF

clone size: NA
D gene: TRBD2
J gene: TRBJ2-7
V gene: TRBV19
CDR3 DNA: TGTGCCAGTAGTACCAAAAGGCGGGGGGGCGAGCAGTACTTC
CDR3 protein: CASSTKRRGGEQYF

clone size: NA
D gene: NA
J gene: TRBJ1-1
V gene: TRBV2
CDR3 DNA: TGTGCCAGCAGTAAAGACCAGGGATTCCCTGAAGCTTTCTTT
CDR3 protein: CASSKDQGFPEAFF

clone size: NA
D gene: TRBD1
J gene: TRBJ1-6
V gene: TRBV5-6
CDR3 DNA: TGTGCCAGCAGCCCGGAATTAACAGGGGTGAATTCACCCCTCCACTTT
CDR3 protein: CASSPELTGVNSPLHF

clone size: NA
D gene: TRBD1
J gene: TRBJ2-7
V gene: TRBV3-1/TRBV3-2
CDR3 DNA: TGTGCCAGCAGCCATCCACAGGGGTCCCAATCCTACGAGCAGTACTTC
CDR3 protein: CASSHPQGSQSYEQYF

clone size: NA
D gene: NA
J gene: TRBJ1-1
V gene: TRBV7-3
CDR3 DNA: TGTGCCAGCAGCTTGGATGGTACGGGGGGCACTGAAGCTTTCTTT
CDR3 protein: CASSLDGTGGTEAFF

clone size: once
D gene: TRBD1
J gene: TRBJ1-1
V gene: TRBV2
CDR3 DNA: TGTGCCAGCACGCCGGGACAGGGAGTATATTGGTTC
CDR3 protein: CASTPGQGVYWF

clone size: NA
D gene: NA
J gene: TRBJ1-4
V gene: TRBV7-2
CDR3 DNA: TGTGCCAGCAACCTAGGGGGTGTGGATGAAAAACTGTTTTTT
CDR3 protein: CASNLGGVDEKLFF

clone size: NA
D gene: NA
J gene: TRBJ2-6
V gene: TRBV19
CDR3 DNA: TGTGCCAGTAGTTTCGGTTTCGGAGCTGGGGCCAACGTCCTGACTTTC
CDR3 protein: CASSFGFGAGANVLTF

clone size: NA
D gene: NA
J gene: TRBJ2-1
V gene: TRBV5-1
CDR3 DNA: TGCGCCAGCAGCCGACAGTTCTACAATGAGCAGTTCTTC
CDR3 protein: CASSRQFYNEQFF

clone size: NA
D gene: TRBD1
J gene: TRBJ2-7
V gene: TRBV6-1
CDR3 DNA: TGTGCCAGCAGTCCAGGGGGTAGGGAGCAGTACTTC
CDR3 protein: CASSPGGREQYF

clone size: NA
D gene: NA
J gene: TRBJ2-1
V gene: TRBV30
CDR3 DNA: TGTGCCAGTCAATTCGGGGTTTTGGGCTCCTACAATGAGCAGTTCTTC
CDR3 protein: CASQFGVLGSYNEQFF

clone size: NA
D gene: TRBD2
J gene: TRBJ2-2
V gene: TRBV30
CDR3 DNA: TGTGCCTGGAGTCGGGGACTAGCGGGAGGGGAGCTGTTTTTT
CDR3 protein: CAWSRGLAGGELFF

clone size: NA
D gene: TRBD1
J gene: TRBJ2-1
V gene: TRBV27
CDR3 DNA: TGTGCCAGCAGTTCCCACAGGGGAAGGTACAATGAGCAGTTCTTC
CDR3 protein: CASSSHRGRYNEQFF

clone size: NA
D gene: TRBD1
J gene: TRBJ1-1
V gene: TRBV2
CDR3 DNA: TGTGCCAGCAGGGGGGACAGGGTTGCAGGCACTGAAGCTTTCTTT
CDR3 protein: CASRGDRVAGTEAFF

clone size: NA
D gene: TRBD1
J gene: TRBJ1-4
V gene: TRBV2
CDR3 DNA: TGTGCCAGCAGCTACCAGTTGACAGGGTTGATGGAAAAACTGTTTTTT
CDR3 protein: CASSYQLTGLMEKLFF

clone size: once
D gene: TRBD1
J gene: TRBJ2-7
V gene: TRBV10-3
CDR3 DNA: TGTGCCATCAGTGCTGCCGGGACAGGGGGTGACGAGCAGTACTTC
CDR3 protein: CAISAAGTGGDEQYF

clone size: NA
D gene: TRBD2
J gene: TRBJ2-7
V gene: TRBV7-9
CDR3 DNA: TGTGCCAGCAGCCCAACAGCGGGGCCCTACGAGCAGTACTTC
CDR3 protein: CASSPTAGPYEQYF